The rows below give T cell receptor beta chains drawn from one sample of a study of blood T cell repertoires in COVID-19. This table comes from immunoSEQ multiplex PCR, and its TCRdb copy is limited to in-frame clones, with some not included. Among more than 300,000 clones, more than 75% were seen once, and the ten largest hold about 1.1%. Sequencing input: PBMCs or T cells enriched from blood (not recorded which). These receptor sequences come from a young woman who had recovered from COVID-19. The conserved cysteine and the conserved F or W are not part of the CDR3 here.

CDR3 length	V gene	CDR3 protein
13	TRBV10-2	ASLEGSSYNSPLH
11	TRBV6-5	ASSYGQGGGYT
13	TRBV7-9	ASSLTAGQDSPLH
16	TRBV4-1	ASSQENRDRVSWQPQH
13	TRBV10-3	AISEGTGLTDTQY
11	TRBV19	ASQNHQNTEAF
13	TRBV7-6	ASSSLQGARREQY
11	TRBV27	ASRASPYNEQF
13	TRBV11-2	ASSLGTGNYNEQF
12	TRBV7-2	ASSPPTTYNEQF
14	TRBV27	ASSPRQGYSNQPQH
16	TRBV18	ASSPPGLRVNSNQPQH
11	TRBV10-1	ASSPGTGSEQY
12	TRBV5-5	ASSLGEATYEQY
13	TRBV6-1	ASSEAPTGSTEAF
12	TRBV2	ASRRQGSNYGYT
12	TRBV19	ASSPLTVPQPQH
13	TRBV28	ASSLYPDMNTEAF
12	TRBV19	ASSNIQVNTEAF
15	TRBV2	ASSDLQGALSNQPQH
14	TRBV7-8	ASSPGAGPTNEKLF
10	TRBV5-4	ASSSRGTEAF
13	TRBV6-4	ASSDRGGTYNEQF
14	TRBV4-2	ASSQDLAGSTDTQY
13	TRBV19	ASTPGVYSNQPQH
13	TRBV4-1	ASSQGAGLLYGYT
16	TRBV4-1	ASSQLQAKQGLYQPQH